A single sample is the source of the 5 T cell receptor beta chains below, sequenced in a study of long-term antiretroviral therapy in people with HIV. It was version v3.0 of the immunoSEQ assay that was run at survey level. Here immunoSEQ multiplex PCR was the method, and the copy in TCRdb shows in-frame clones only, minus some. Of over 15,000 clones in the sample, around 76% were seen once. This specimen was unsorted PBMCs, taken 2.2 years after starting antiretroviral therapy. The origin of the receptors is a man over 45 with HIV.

CDR3 coding DNA: TGTGCCAGCAGCTCCCTAGCGGGGGGGCTTGGCAATGAGCAGTTCTTC. Translation gives CASSSLAGGLGNEQFF. The chain has TRBV5-4 and TRBJ2-1; TRBD2 agrees at 12 bases. The junction had 7 bases not matched to a gene; V was cut back by 3 bases and J by 6 bases. Germline lookup yields CDR1 SGHNT and CDR2 YYREEE (reference sequence). The CDR3 sequence is 16 residues long.

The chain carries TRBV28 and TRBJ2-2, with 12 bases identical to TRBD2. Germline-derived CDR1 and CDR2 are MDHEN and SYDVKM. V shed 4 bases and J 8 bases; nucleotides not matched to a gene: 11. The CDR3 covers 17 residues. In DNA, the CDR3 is TGTGCCAGCAGTTCCCTCTTGACTAGCGGGAGTGCTGGGGAGCTGTTTTTT. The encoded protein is CASSSLLTSGSAGELFF.

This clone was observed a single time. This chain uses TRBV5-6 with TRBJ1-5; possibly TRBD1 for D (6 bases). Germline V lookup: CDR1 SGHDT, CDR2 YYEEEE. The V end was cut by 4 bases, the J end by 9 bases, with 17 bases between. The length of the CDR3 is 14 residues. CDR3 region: CASSPGTFSGPQHF. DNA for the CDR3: TGTGCCAGCAGCCCGGGGACATTCTCGGGGCCCCAGCATTTT. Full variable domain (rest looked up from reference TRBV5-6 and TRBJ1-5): DAGVTQSPTHLIKTRGQQVTLRCSPKSGHDTVSWYQQALGQGPQFIFQYYEEEERQRGNFPDRFSGHQFPNYSSELNVNALLLGDSALYLCASSPGTFSGPQHFGDGTRLSIL.

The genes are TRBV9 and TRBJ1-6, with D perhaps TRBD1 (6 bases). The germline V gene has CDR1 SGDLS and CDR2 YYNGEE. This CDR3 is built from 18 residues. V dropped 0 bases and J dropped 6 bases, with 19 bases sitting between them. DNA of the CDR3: TGTGCCAGCAGCGTAGCCGGCCAGAGGCAAGGGGGTAATTCACCCCTCCACTTT. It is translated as CASSVAGQRQGGNSPLHF. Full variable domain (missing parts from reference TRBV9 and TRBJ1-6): DSGVTQTPKHLITATGQRVTLRCSPRSGDLSVYWYQQSLDQGLQFLIQYYNGEERAKGNILERFSAQQFPDLHSELNLSSLELGDSALYFCASSVAGQRQGGNSPLHFGNGTRLTVT.

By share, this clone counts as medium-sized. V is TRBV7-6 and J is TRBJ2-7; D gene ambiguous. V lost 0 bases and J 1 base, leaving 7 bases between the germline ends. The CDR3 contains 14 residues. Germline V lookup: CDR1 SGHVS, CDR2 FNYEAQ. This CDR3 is CASSLAGQSYEQYF. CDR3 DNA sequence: TGTGCCAGCAGCTTAGCAGGGCAGTCCTACGAGCAGTACTTC.